A single sample gave rise to the 5 T cell receptor beta chains below, sequenced in a study of patients and donors after allogeneic stem cell transplantation. From the RT-PCR reads, TCRdb called clonotypes with MiXCR, one entry per CDR3 protein. This sample has about 230,000 distinct CDR3 sequences, with 11% to 15% found just once. What was sequenced was blood, either unsorted or a sorted T cell fraction (not recorded which). Every receptor here comes from a human donor who was either an allogeneic HSCT recipient or a stem cell or donor lymphocyte infusion donor (not recorded which). It is not recorded whose cells these are; they may come from a transplant donor.

This clonotype was counted ten times or more. V usage is TRBV11-2 and J usage is TRBJ2-3; TRBD2 matches 11 bases. Per the germline V gene, CDR1 is SGHAT and CDR2 is FQNNGV. The CDR3 covers 17 residues. With 4 bases clipped from V and 0 bases from J, the junction kept 6 bases outside the gene matches. CDR3 nucleotides: TGTGCCAGCAGCTCCGGGACTAGCGGACCTAGCACAGATACGCAGTATTTT. Its translation: CASSSGTSGPSTDTQYF. The complete variable domain, with remaining parts taken from reference TRBV11-2 and TRBJ2-3, reads EAGVAQSPRYKIIEKRQSVAFWCNPISGHATLYWYQQILGQGPKLLIQFQNNGVVDDSQLPKDRFSAERLKGVDSTLKIQPAKLEDSAVYLCASSSGTSGPSTDTQYFGPGTRLTVL.

This clonotype was found a few times. The rearrangement joins TRBV5-1 to TRBJ2-7; D is perhaps TRBD2 (5 bases). Trimming cost V 5 bases and J 5 bases, with 11 bases left between them. CDR1 SGHRS and CDR2 YFSETQ come from the germline V gene. The CDR3 has 12 amino acids. In nucleotides, the CDR3 is TGCGCCAGCAGTGCGGGCGGCGACGAGCAGTACTTC. Its protein product is CASSAGGDEQYF.

The chain has TRBV12-3 or TRBV12-4 and TRBJ2-5; D call uncertain. Trimming left V 3 bases short and J 3 bases short, with 11 bases between. The CDR3 runs to 14 residues. The CDR3 nucleotides read TGTGCCAGCAGTTTTGGGCAGGTTAAAGAGACCCAGTACTTC. Protein sequence: CASSFGQVKETQYF.

The chain has TRBV30 and TRBJ1-1, with unresolved D. V was shortened by 0 bases and J by 3 bases, with 8 bases between the two germline ends. The CDR3 consists of 13 residues. Germline V lookup: CDR1 GTSNPN, CDR2 SVGIG (reference sequence). CDR3 nucleotide sequence: TGTGCCTGGAGTGTAACGGGATACACTGAAGCTTTCTTT. This encodes CAWSVTGYTEAFF.

The chain uses TRBV9 and TRBJ2-7; TRBD1 might be the D (5 bases). Looked up from germline, CDR1 is SGDLS and CDR2 is YYNGEE. The V end lost 3 bases, the J end lost 3 bases, and 10 bases lay between the germline ends. The CDR3 contains 13 residues. This chain's CDR3 is CASSADSDYEQYF. For the CDR3, the DNA is TGTGCCAGCAGCGCCGACAGTGACTACGAGCAGTACTTC.